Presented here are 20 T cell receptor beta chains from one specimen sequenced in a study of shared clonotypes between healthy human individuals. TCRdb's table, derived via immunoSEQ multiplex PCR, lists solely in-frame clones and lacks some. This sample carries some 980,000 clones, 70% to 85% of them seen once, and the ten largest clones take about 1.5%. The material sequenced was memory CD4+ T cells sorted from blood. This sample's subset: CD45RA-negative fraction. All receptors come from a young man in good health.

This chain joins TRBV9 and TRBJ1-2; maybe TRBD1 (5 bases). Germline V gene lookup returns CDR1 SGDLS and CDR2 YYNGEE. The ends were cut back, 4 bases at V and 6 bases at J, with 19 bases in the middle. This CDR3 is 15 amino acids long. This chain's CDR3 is CASSPVGGAMDGYTF. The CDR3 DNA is TGTGCCAGCAGCCCAGTTGGAGGGGCGATGGATGGCTACACCTTC.

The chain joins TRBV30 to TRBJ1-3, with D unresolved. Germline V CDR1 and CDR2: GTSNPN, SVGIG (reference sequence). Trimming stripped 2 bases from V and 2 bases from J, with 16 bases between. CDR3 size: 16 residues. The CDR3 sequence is CAWSPLSTGAGNTIYF. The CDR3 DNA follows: TGTGCCTGGAGTCCCCTCTCGACCGGGGCTGGAAACACCATATATTTT.

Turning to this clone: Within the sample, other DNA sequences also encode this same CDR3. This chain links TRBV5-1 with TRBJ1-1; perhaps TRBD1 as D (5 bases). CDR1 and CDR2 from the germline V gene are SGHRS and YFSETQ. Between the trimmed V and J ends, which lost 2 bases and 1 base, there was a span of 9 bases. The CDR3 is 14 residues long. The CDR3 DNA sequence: TGCGCCAGCAGCTTTCAGGGTGAGAACACTGAAGCTTTCTTT. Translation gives CASSFQGENTEAFF. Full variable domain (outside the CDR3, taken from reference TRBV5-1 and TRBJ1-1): KAGVTQTPRYLIKTRGQQVTLSCSPISGHRSVSWYQQTPGQGLQFLFEYFSETQRNKGNFPGRFSGRQFSNSRSEMNVSTLELGDSALYLCASSFQGENTEAFFGQGTRLTVV.

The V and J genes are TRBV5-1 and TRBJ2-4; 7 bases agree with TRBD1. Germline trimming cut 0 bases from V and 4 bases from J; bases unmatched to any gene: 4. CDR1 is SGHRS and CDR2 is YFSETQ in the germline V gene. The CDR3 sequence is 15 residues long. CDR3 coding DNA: TGCGCCAGCAGCTTGGATGCGACAGGGAAAAACATTCAGTACTTC. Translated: CASSLDATGKNIQYF.

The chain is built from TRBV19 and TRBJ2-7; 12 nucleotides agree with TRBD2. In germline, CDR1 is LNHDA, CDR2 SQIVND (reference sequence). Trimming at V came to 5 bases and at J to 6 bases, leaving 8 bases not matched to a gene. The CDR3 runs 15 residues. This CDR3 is CASSETSGSFSEQYF. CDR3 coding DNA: TGTGCCAGTAGTGAGACTAGCGGGAGTTTTTCCGAGCAGTACTTC.

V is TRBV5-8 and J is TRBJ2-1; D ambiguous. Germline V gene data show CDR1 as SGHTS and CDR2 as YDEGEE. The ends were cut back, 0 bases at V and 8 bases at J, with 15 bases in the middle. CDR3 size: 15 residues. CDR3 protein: CASSLEVVAFYEQFF. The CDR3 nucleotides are TGTGCCAGCAGCTTGGAAGTAGTCGCGTTCTATGAGCAGTTCTTC.

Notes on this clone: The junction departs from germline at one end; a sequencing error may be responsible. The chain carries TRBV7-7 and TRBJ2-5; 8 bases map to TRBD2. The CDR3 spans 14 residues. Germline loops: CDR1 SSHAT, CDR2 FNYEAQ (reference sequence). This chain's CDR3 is CASSLIGGVETQYF. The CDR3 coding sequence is TGTGCTAGCAGCTTAATCGGGGGGGTGGAGACCCAGTACTTC.

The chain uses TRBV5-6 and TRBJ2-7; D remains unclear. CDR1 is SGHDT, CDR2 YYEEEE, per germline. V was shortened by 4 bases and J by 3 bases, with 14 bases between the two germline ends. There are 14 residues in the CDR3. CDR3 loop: CASSPEWLSYEQYF. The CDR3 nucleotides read TGTGCCAGCAGCCCCGAGTGGCTCAGCTACGAGCAGTACTTC.

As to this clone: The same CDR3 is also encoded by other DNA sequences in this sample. The CDR3 region is CASSLQGGGYEQYF. The CDR3, as DNA: TGTGCCAGCAGCTTGCAGGGTGGGGGTTACGAGCAGTACTTC. This chain connects TRBV5-6 to TRBJ2-7; D tentatively reads TRBD1 or TRBD2 (5 bases each). CDR1 SGHDT and CDR2 YYEEEE come from the germline V gene. The CDR3 extends over 14 amino acids. V was pared by 1 base and J by 4 bases, with 12 bases between. The full variable domain, with the rest looked up from reference TRBV5-6 and TRBJ2-7, is DAGVTQSPTHLIKTRGQQVTLRCSPKSGHDTVSWYQQALGQGPQFIFQYYEEEERQRGNFPDRFSGHQFPNYSSELNVNALLLGDSALYLCASSLQGGGYEQYFGPGTRLTVT.

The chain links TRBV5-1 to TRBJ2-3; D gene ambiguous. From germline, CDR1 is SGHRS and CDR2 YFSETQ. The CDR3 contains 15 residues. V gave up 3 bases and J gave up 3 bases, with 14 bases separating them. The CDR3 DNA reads TGCGCCAGCAGCTCCACTGGGTACGGGACAGATACGCAGTATTTT. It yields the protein CASSSTGYGTDTQYF.

Here the CDR3 DNA reads TGTGCCAGCAGTTCCGAAGACAGGGGGCGTGAAAAACTGTTTTTT. Protein product: CASSSEDRGREKLFF. The V and J genes are TRBV28 and TRBJ1-4, with 10 positions matching TRBD1. The CDR3 totals 15 residues. Germline V CDR1 and CDR2: MDHEN, SYDVKM. J was trimmed by 7 bases and V by 4 bases; bases with no gene match: 6.

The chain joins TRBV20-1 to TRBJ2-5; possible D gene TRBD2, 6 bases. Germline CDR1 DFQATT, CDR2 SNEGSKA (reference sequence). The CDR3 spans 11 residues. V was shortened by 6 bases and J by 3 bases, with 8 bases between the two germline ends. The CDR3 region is CSAWREETQYF. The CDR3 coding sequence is TGCAGTGCGTGGAGGGAAGAGACCCAGTACTTC.

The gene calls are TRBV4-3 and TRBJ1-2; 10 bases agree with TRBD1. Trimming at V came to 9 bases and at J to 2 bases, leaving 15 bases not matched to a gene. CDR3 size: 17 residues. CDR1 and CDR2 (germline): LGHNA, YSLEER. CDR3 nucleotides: TGCGCCAGTCCCTCACGGGGACAGGGGACTTCGAACTATGGCTACACCTTC. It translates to CASPSRGQGTSNYGYTF.

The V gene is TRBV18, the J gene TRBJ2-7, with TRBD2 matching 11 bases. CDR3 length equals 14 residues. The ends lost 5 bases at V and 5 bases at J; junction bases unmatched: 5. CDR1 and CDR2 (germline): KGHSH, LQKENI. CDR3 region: CASSMGLAADEQYF. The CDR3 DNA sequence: TGTGCCAGCTCAATGGGACTAGCGGCCGACGAGCAGTACTTC.

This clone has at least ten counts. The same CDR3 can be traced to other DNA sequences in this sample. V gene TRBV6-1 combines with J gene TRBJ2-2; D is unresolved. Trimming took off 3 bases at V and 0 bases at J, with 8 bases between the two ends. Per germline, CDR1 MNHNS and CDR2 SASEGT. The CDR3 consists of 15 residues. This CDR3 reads CASSEGRTNTGELFF. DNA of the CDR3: TGTGCCAGCAGTGAGGGCAGAACGAACACCGGGGAGCTGTTTTTT.

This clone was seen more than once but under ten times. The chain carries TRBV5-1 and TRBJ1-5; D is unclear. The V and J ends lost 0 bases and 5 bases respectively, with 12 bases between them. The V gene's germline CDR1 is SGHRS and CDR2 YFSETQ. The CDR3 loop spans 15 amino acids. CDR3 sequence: CASSLGPLGDQPQHF. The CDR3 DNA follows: TGCGCCAGCAGCTTGGGTCCCCTGGGAGATCAGCCCCAGCATTTT.

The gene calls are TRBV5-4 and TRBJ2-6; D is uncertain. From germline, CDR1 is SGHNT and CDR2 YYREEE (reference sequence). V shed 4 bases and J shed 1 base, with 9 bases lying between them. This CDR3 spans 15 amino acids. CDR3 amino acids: CASSPRISGANVLTF. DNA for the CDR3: TGTGCCAGCAGCCCGCGGATTTCTGGGGCCAACGTCCTGACTTTC.

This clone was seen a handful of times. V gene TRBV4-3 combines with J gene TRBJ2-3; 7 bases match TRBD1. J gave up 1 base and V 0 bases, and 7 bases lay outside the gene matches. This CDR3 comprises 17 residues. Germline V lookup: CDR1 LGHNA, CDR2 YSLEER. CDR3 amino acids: CASSQDRGQLGTDTQYF. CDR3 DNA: TGCGCCAGCAGCCAAGATAGGGGACAGTTGGGCACAGATACGCAGTATTTT.

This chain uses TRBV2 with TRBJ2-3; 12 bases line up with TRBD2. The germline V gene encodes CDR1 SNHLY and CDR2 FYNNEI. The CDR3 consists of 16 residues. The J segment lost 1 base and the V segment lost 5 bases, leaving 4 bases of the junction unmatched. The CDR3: CASSQTSGGGTDTQYF. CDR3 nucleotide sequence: TGTGCCAGCAGTCAGACTAGCGGGGGAGGCACAGATACGCAGTATTTT. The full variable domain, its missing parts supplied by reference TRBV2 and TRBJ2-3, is EPEVTQTPSHQVTQMGQEVILRCVPISNHLYFYWYRQILGQKVEFLVSFYNNEISEKSEIFDDQFSVERPDGSNFTLKIRSTKLEDSAMYFCASSQTSGGGTDTQYFGPGTRLTVL.

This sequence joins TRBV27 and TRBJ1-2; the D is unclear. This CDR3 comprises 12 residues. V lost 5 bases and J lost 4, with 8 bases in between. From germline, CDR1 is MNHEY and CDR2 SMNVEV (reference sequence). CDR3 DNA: TGTGCCAGCAGTCCCCACCCCTATGGCTACACCTTC. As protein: CASSPHPYGYTF.